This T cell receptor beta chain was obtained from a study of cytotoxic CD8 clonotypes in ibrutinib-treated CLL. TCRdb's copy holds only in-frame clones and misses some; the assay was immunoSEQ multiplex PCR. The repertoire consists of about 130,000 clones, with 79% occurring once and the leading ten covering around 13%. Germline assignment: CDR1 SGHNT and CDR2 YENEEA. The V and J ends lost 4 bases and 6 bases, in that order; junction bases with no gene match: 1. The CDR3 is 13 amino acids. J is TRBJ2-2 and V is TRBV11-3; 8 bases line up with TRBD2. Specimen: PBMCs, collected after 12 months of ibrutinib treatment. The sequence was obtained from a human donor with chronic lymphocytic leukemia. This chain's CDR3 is CASSSLAAGELFF. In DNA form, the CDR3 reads TGTGCCAGCAGCTCACTAGCGGCCGGGGAGCTGTTTTTT.